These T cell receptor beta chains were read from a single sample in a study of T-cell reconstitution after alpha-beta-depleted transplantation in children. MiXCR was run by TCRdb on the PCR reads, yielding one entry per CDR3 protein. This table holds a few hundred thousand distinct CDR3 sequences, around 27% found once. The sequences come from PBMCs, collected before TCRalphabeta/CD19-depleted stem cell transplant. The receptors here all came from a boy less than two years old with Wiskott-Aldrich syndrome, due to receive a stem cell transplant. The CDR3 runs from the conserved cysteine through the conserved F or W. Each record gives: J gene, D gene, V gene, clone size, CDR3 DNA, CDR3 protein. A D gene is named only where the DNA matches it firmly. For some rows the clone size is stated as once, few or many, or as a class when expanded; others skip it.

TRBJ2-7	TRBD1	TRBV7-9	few	TGTGCCAGCAGCGGACAGGGAAAGAGCTCCTACGAGCAGTACTTC	CASSGQGKSSYEQYF
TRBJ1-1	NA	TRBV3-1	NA	TGTGCCAGCAGCCAAGGTCCGGGGGAGAACACTGAAGCTTTCTTT	CASSQGPGENTEAFF
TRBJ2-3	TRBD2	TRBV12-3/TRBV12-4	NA	TGTGCCAGCAGTACGGGACTAGCGGGAGGGCCAGATACGCAGTATTTT	CASSTGLAGGPDTQYF
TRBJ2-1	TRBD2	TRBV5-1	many	TGCGCCAGCAGTTCAGGACTAGCGGGATGGAACAATGAGCAGTTCTTC	CASSSGLAGWNNEQFF
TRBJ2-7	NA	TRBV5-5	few	TGTGCCAGCAGGCCGCGGGACAGCTACTACGAGCAGTACTTC	CASRPRDSYYEQYF
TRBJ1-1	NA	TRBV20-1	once	TGCAGTGCAACAGCCATGAACACTGAAGCTTTCTTT	CSATAMNTEAFF
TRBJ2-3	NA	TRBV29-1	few	TGCAGCGACCAAGCGGGTTTCACAGATACGCAGTATTTT	CSDQAGFTDTQYF
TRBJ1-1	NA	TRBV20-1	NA	TGCAGTGCTAGAGGGGGGCAGGAAGCTTTCTTT	CSARGGQEAFF
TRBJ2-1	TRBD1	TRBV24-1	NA	TGTGCCACCAGCGCTCCGGGACAGGGGCTTCTGAGACCCAACAATGAGCAGTTCTTC	CATSAPGQGLLRPNNEQFF
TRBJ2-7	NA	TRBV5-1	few	TGCGCCAGCAGCTCCTCCGATTTCCACGAGCAGTACTTC	CASSSSDFHEQYF
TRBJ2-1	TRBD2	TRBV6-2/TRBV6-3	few	TGTGCCAGCAGTCCGAGCGGGAGGGGACCGGGTGAGCAGTTCTTC	CASSPSGRGPGEQFF
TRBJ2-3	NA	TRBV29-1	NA	TGCAGCGTTCGTGGATCAGATACGCAGTATTTT	CSVRGSDTQYF
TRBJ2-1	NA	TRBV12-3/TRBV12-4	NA	TGTGCCAGCAGTAAATGGGACTGGAGCAATGAGCAGTTCTTC	CASSKWDWSNEQFF
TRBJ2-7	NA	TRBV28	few	TGTGCCAGCAACTTGTCAGGGGAAGAGCAGTACTTC	CASNLSGEEQYF